These 29 T cell receptor beta chains were sequenced from one sample in a study of cytomegalovirus exposure and HLA in healthy donors. Both 60 Vbeta primers and 13 Jbeta primers went into the PCR. The assay was immunoSEQ multiplex PCR, and TCRdb's table has in-frame clones only and misses some. The sample has approximately 150,000 clones; around 75% are singletons. Sequencing used PBMCs. The receptors derive from a male donor in good health and CMV-seronegative.

This chain connects TRBV18 to TRBJ2-2; perhaps TRBD1 as D (5 bases). The CDR3 covers 13 residues. Trimming cost V 5 bases and J 6 bases, with 10 bases left between them. Germline assignment: CDR1 KGHSH and CDR2 LQKENI. CDR3 sequence reads: CASSIREAGELFF. The CDR3 region has the DNA TGTGCCAGCTCAATCAGGGAAGCCGGGGAGCTGTTTTTT.

This clone showed up just a few times. J is TRBJ1-2 and V is TRBV4-1; 7 bases are a match to TRBD1. V shed 3 bases and J 2 bases; nucleotides not matched to a gene: 3. The CDR3 is 14 amino acids. Per the germline V gene, CDR1 is MGHRA and CDR2 is YSYEKL. CDR3 sequence reads: CASSQKQGNYGYTF. The CDR3, as DNA: TGCGCCAGCAGCCAGAAACAGGGGAACTATGGCTACACCTTC.

The chain employs TRBV7-9 and TRBJ1-2; D is unresolved. CDR3 length: 14 amino acids. Trimming shortened V by 1 base and J by 3 bases, and 9 bases separated the two germline ends. The germline gives CDR1 SEHNR, CDR2 FQNEAQ (reference sequence). The CDR3 here is CASSLGPGYYGYTF. The CDR3 DNA reads as TGTGCCAGCAGCTTAGGGCCAGGTTACTATGGCTACACCTTC.

This clone was seen a handful of times. The chain uses TRBV29-1 and TRBJ1-6, with TRBD1 identical over 7 bases. Trimming at V came to 6 bases and at J to 6 bases, leaving 8 bases not matched to a gene. Germline CDR1 and CDR2: SQVTM and ANQGSEA. This CDR3 is 14 amino acids long. In nucleotides, the CDR3 is TGCAGCGTCGCATACCGGGACAGTAATTCACCCCTCCACTTT. As protein: CSVAYRDSNSPLHF.

The chain combines TRBV5-1 with TRBJ1-4, with 7 bases identical to TRBD1. V shed 0 bases, J shed 8 bases, and the junction held 7 bases outside the gene matches. Germline V lookup: CDR1 SGHRS, CDR2 YFSETQ. The CDR3 is 15 amino acids. CDR3 sequence: CASSLAGTEREKLFF. CDR3 sequence (DNA): TGCGCCAGCAGCTTGGCCGGGACAGAGAGGGAAAAACTGTTTTTT.

The chain links TRBV29-1 to TRBJ1-1, with a possible D match to TRBD1 (5 bases). V dropped 4 bases and J dropped 4 bases, with 19 bases sitting between them. Germline V lookup: CDR1 SQVTM, CDR2 ANQGSEA. The CDR3 loop spans 15 amino acids. CDR3 region: CSVVGLAGSSTEAFF. The CDR3, as DNA: TGCAGCGTTGTGGGGCTGGCAGGGTCGAGCACTGAAGCTTTCTTT.

This clone has just a few counts. This chain links TRBV30 with TRBJ2-7, with 10 bases that match TRBD1. Looked up from germline, CDR1 is GTSNPN and CDR2 is SVGIG (reference sequence). With V trimmed by 3 bases and J by 7 bases, 9 bases remained unmatched. The CDR3 spans 14 residues. CDR3 sequence (DNA): TGTGCCTGGAGAGACCGGGACAGGGGTTGGGAGCAGTACTTC. Protein: CAWRDRDRGWEQYF.

This CDR3 is CASSPASGFYEQYF. DNA of the CDR3: TGTGCCAGCAGCCCCGCTAGCGGTTTCTACGAGCAGTACTTC. This rearrangement joins TRBV7-9 to TRBJ2-7; 7 nucleotides match TRBD2. Trimming took 5 bases from V and 3 from J; bases not matched to a gene: 7. CDR3 length equals 14 residues. Germline assignment: CDR1 SEHNR and CDR2 FQNEAQ (reference sequence).

In its sample, this clone was seen a few times. The chain links TRBV4-1 to TRBJ2-1; 10 bases match TRBD2. Looked up from germline, CDR1 is MGHRA and CDR2 is YSYEKL. The V and J ends lost 0 bases and 7 bases, in that order; junction bases with no gene match: 6. CDR3 length: 16 amino acids. The CDR3 nucleotides are TGCGCCAGCAGCCAAGATGCTAGCGGGGGATGGAATGAGCAGTTCTTC. Translating it yields CASSQDASGGWNEQFF.

The chain has TRBV6-1 and TRBJ1-2, with D perhaps TRBD1 (6 bases). The CDR3 has 12 residues. Germline loops: CDR1 MNHNS, CDR2 SASEGT. The germline V and J ends were trimmed by 6 bases and 6 bases, with 11 bases remaining between them. CDR3 protein: CASRLRGDGYTF. The CDR3 DNA reads TGTGCCAGCAGACTCAGGGGTGATGGCTACACCTTC.

This rearrangement joins TRBV5-8 to TRBJ2-7, with D uncertain. V was shortened by 7 bases and J by 2 bases, with 13 bases between the two germline ends. From germline, CDR1 is SGHTS and CDR2 YDEGEE. The CDR3 is 13 amino acids. Here the CDR3 reads CASEVRQAYEQYF. The CDR3 coding sequence is TGTGCCAGCGAAGTTAGACAAGCCTACGAGCAGTACTTC.

The chain links TRBV11-2 to TRBJ2-3; 10 bases fit TRBD1. CDR3 size: 15 residues. Germline CDR1 reads SGHAT; CDR2 reads FQNNGV. V shed 5 bases, J shed 2 bases, and the junction held 4 bases outside the gene matches. The DNA of the CDR3 is TGTGCCAGCAGCCCCGGGACAGGGGACACAGATACGCAGTATTTT. This gives the protein CASSPGTGDTDTQYF.

For this clone: The sample holds other DNA sequences that translate to the same CDR3. The chain couples TRBV6-5 to TRBJ2-5; 8 bases line up with TRBD2. Germline CDR1 reads MNHEY; CDR2 reads SVGAGI. This CDR3 is built from 15 residues. V lost 5 bases to trimming and J lost 5 bases; unmatched junction nucleotides: 10. The CDR3 sequence: CASSRTGSSGETQYF. The CDR3, as DNA: TGTGCCAGCAGTCGAACGGGATCTAGCGGGGAGACCCAGTACTTC.

The chain uses TRBV5-1 and TRBJ2-7; 8 bases are shared with TRBD2. The V gene end was trimmed by 4 bases and the J gene end by 6 bases; junction bases not matched to a gene: 9. The CDR3 has 14 residues. The germline CDR1 and CDR2 sequences are SGHRS and YFSETQ. The CDR3 sequence: CASSLTSEVSEQYF. The CDR3 nucleotides are TGCGCCAGCAGCCTGACTAGCGAGGTTAGCGAGCAGTACTTC. The whole variable domain, remainder taken from reference TRBV5-1 and TRBJ2-7, is KAGVTQTPRYLIKTRGQQVTLSCSPISGHRSVSWYQQTPGQGLQFLFEYFSETQRNKGNFPGRFSGRQFSNSRSEMNVSTLELGDSALYLCASSLTSEVSEQYFGPGTRLTVT.

This chain connects TRBV29-1 to TRBJ2-7, with D possibly being TRBD1 (5 bases). Germline lookup yields CDR1 SQVTM and CDR2 ANQGSEA. The CDR3 consists of 13 residues. Trimming shortened V by 4 bases and J by 3 bases, and 13 bases separated the two germline ends. The CDR3 coding sequence is TGCAGCGTTGCCACAGGTAATCTCTACGAGCAGTACTTC. It is translated as CSVATGNLYEQYF.

This clone showed up just once. The chain carries TRBV5-1 and TRBJ1-1; D call uncertain. The CDR3 has 15 amino acids. Trimming stripped 4 bases from V and 0 bases from J, with 13 bases between. Germline V gene sequence: CDR1 SGHRS, CDR2 YFSETQ. In nucleotides, the CDR3 is TGCGCCAGCAGCGAAACTACCGTCATGAACACTGAAGCTTTCTTT. This translates into CASSETTVMNTEAFF.

This clone was seen just once. CDR3 DNA sequence: TGTGCCAGTAGGGAGGATCCAATGAACACTGAAGCTTTCTTT. Its translation: CASREDPMNTEAFF. V gene TRBV2 combines with J gene TRBJ1-1; no reliable D call. In germline, CDR1 is SNHLY, CDR2 FYNNEI. Trimming took off 9 bases at V and 0 bases at J, with 14 bases between the two ends. The CDR3 sequence is 14 residues long. The variable domain in full, with the rest retrieved from reference TRBV2 and TRBJ1-1, is EPEVTQTPSHQVTQMGQEVILRCVPISNHLYFYWYRQILGQKVEFLVSFYNNEISEKSEIFDDQFSVERPDGSNFTLKIRSTKLEDSAMYFCASREDPMNTEAFFGQGTRLTVV.

This chain uses TRBV18 with TRBJ1-1; unclear D gene. V lost 0 bases and J lost 1, with 6 bases in between. CDR1 is KGHSH and CDR2 is LQKENI in the germline V gene. This CDR3 has 14 residues. The CDR3 is CASSPPPSNTEAFF. CDR3 in DNA: TGTGCCAGCTCACCACCCCCATCGAACACTGAAGCTTTCTTT. Complete variable domain (other parts from reference TRBV18 and TRBJ1-1): NAGVMQNPRHLVRRRGQEARLRCSPMKGHSHVYWYRQLPEEGLKFMVYLQKENIIDESGMPKERFSAEFPKEGPSILRIQQVVRGDSAAYFCASSPPPSNTEAFFGQGTRLTVV.

The rearrangement links TRBV6-6 to TRBJ2-7; 11 nucleotides match TRBD1. Trimming at V came to 6 bases and at J to 3 bases, leaving 7 bases not matched to a gene. The V gene's germline CDR1 is MNHNY and CDR2 SVGAGI (reference sequence). The CDR3 runs 15 residues. The CDR3 DNA reads TGTGCCAGCAGCCCTAGGGACAGGGGGGTCTACGAGCAGTACTTC. It yields the protein CASSPRDRGVYEQYF.

The chain combines TRBV4-1 with TRBJ2-1; 7 bases align to TRBD2. V dropped 3 bases and J dropped 5; count of bases not matched to a gene: 7. This CDR3 is 15 amino acids long. Per germline, CDR1 MGHRA and CDR2 YSYEKL. The CDR3 loop is CASSQLGGVNNEQFF. CDR3 DNA sequence: TGCGCCAGCAGCCAGTTGGGGGGGGTTAACAATGAGCAGTTCTTC.

This rearrangement joins TRBV11-2 to TRBJ2-5; the D gene is possibly TRBD2 (7 bases). CDR1 and CDR2 (germline): SGHAT, FQNNGV. The CDR3 length is 14 residues. Trimming took 5 bases from V and 0 from J, leaving 10 bases between them. The CDR3 loop is CASSARGHQETQYF. For the CDR3, the DNA is TGTGCCAGCAGCGCGCGGGGGCACCAAGAGACCCAGTACTTC.

This sequence joins TRBV2 and TRBJ1-5; unclear D gene. The CDR3 sequence is 13 residues long. V lost 4 bases to trimming and J lost 3 bases, with 7 bases between them. CDR1 is SNHLY, CDR2 FYNNEI, per germline. CDR3 in amino acids: CASSGAPNQPQHF. DNA for the CDR3: TGTGCCAGCAGTGGGGCCCCCAATCAGCCCCAGCATTTT.

This clone occurred a few times. This chain joins TRBV4-3 and TRBJ1-5; no clear D gene. The CDR3 length is 16 residues. V was trimmed by 0 bases and J by 5 bases, leaving 14 bases between them. Germline-derived CDR1 and CDR2 are LGHNA and YSLEER. CDR3 coding DNA: TGCGCCAGCAGCCAAGATCTCGGCAGGAAGGATCAGCCCCAGCATTTT. Protein sequence: CASSQDLGRKDQPQHF.

Here the CDR3 DNA reads TGTGCCAGCAGTGCCGAGGACAGGCGCTCCTACGAGCAGTACTTC. Translating gives CASSAEDRRSYEQYF. The chain links TRBV6-5 to TRBJ2-7; TRBD1 aligns across 7 bases. V lost 5 bases, J lost 0 bases, and 7 bases stayed unmatched. CDR1 is MNHEY and CDR2 is SVGAGI in the germline V gene. The CDR3 has 15 residues.

This chain uses TRBV5-4 with TRBJ2-1; TRBD1 agrees at 12 bases. The V segment lost 2 bases and the J segment 2 bases; nucleotides outside the gene matches: 14. The length of the CDR3 is 20 residues. In germline, CDR1 is SGHNT, CDR2 YYREEE (reference sequence). CDR3 amino acids: CASSLAGQGARRSAYNEQFF. CDR3 nucleotide sequence: TGTGCCAGCAGCTTAGCGGGACAGGGGGCGCGCCGATCGGCCTACAATGAGCAGTTCTTC.

The chain links TRBV2 to TRBJ1-2; D call uncertain. The CDR3 is made up of 12 amino acids. The germline V gene encodes CDR1 SNHLY and CDR2 FYNNEI. V was pared by 6 bases and J by 7 bases, with 12 bases between. The CDR3 coding sequence is TGTGCCAGCAGGGGGAGGATCGGTGGCTACACCTTC. Translated: CASRGRIGGYTF. Using reference TRBV2 and TRBJ1-2 for the parts outside the CDR3, the full variable domain is EPEVTQTPSHQVTQMGQEVILRCVPISNHLYFYWYRQILGQKVEFLVSFYNNEISEKSEIFDDQFSVERPDGSNFTLKIRSTKLEDSAMYFCASRGRIGGYTFGSGTRLTVV.

A single count supports this clone. V usage is TRBV2 and J usage is TRBJ2-2; D not certain. This CDR3 comprises 14 residues. V was pared by 4 bases and J by 4 bases, with 10 bases between. Germline assignment: CDR1 SNHLY and CDR2 FYNNEI. The CDR3 is CASSVGLGTGELFF. The CDR3 DNA sequence: TGTGCCAGCAGTGTTGGGCTCGGCACCGGGGAGCTGTTTTTT.

The rearrangement uses TRBV4-3 and TRBJ1-5; tentative D call: TRBD1 (5 bases). The CDR3 sequence is 13 residues long. V was pared by 4 bases and J by 5 bases, with 9 bases between. CDR1 and CDR2 (germline): LGHNA, YSLEER. The CDR3 DNA reads TGCGCCAGCAGCCCCAGGGTAGATCAGCCCCAGCATTTT. Protein sequence: CASSPRVDQPQHF.

This clone was recorded only once. This chain links TRBV10-2 with TRBJ1-6; a possible D gene is TRBD1 (6 bases). Germline-derived CDR1 and CDR2 are WSHSY and SAAADI. The CDR3 has 14 amino acids. V shed 8 bases and J shed 7 bases, with 15 bases lying between them. This chain's CDR3 is CASGQGSGNSPLHF. Written as DNA, the CDR3 is TGCGCCAGCGGTCAGGGGTCTGGGAATTCACCCCTCCACTTT.